The 27 T cell receptor beta chains reported below all come from one sample, sequenced in a study of shared clonotypes between healthy human individuals (dated by TCRdb to 2018 to 2020). The library came from the immunoSEQ multiplex PCR assay. In TCRdb, the immuneACCESS table is reduced to in-frame sequences with V and J assigned. These tables do not hold every clone; where another copy was compared, an unresolved V gene accounts for under half, and the others remain unexplained. The sample table contains about 2.4 million clones; only one count was recorded for roughly 93% of them. Of the sample, around 0.4% falls within the top ten clones. Source material: naive CD4+ T cells from PBMCs. Per the publication, the cell subset or site label means: CD45RA+ positively selected. Every receptor here comes from a man aged 18 to 30 in good health. Some clones in this sample may be carry-over from other donors' samples.

This clone was observed a few times. The chain recombines TRBV30 with TRBJ1-1; the D gene is possibly TRBD1 (5 bases). V gave up 4 bases and J gave up 4 bases, with 13 bases separating them. This CDR3 has 13 amino acids. CDR1 GTSNPN and CDR2 SVGIG come from the germline V gene (reference sequence). The CDR3 DNA sequence: TGTGCCTGGACTGGGGTTGGGGGCACTGAAGCTTTCTTT. It encodes CAWTGVGGTEAFF.

The chain combines TRBV27 with TRBJ2-1, with D unclear. The V end lost 0 bases, the J end lost 10 bases, and 10 bases lay between the germline ends. CDR3 length: 13 residues. The germline V gene has CDR1 MNHEY and CDR2 SMNVEV (reference sequence). The CDR3 here is CASSLSVGIEQFF. CDR3 sequence (DNA): TGTGCCAGCAGTTTATCGGTGGGCATAGAGCAGTTCTTC.

The chain links TRBV4-1 to TRBJ2-3; tentative D call: TRBD2 (6 bases). The V end lost 3 bases, the J end lost 9 bases, and 13 bases lay between the germline ends. The CDR3 contains 13 residues. The V gene's germline CDR1 is MGHRA and CDR2 YSYEKL. The CDR3 here is CASSHEGLATQYF. For the CDR3, the DNA is TGCGCCAGCAGCCATGAGGGCCTAGCGACGCAGTATTTT.

The chain couples TRBV14 to TRBJ1-1, with D possibly TRBD1 on 5 matching bases. Trimming pared 5 bases from V and 4 bases from J, leaving 11 bases between. The CDR3 contains 13 residues. Germline V gene data show CDR1 as SGHDN and CDR2 as FVKESK. The CDR3 sequence is CASSGPGRTEAFF. In DNA, the CDR3 is TGTGCCAGCAGCGGGCCAGGGCGCACTGAAGCTTTCTTT.

Regarding this clone: Other DNA sequences in the sample encode the same CDR3. The CDR3 reads CASSRTDTQYF. The CDR3 DNA follows: TGTGCCAGCTCACGGACAGATACGCAGTATTTT. J is TRBJ2-3 and V is TRBV18; D not certain. The V end was cut by 4 bases, the J end by 3 bases, with 2 bases between. This CDR3 is built from 11 residues. Germline assignment: CDR1 KGHSH and CDR2 LQKENI.

The CDR3 coding sequence is TGTGCCAGCAGTTACCTCTATGGCTCCAGCACAGATACGCAGTATTTT. It codes for CASSYLYGSSTDTQYF. The chain links TRBV6-6 to TRBJ2-3; D is unresolved. The CDR3 extends over 16 amino acids. The germline V gene has CDR1 MNHNY and CDR2 SVGAGI (reference sequence). Trimming left V 2 bases short and J 0 bases short, with 12 bases between.

The rearrangement uses TRBV15 and TRBJ2-1, with 12 bases lining up with TRBD2. Germline CDR1 reads LNHNV; CDR2 reads YYDKDF (reference sequence). This CDR3 comprises 16 residues. With V trimmed by 3 bases and J by 6 bases, 6 bases remained unmatched. CDR3 nucleotide sequence: TGTGCCACCAGCAGGGCTCCGGGACTAGCGGGCAATGAGCAGTTCTTC. This sequence encodes CATSRAPGLAGNEQFF.

The chain employs TRBV18 and TRBJ2-7; no firm D call. The V and J ends lost 4 bases and 2 bases respectively, with 9 bases between them. Germline loops: CDR1 KGHSH, CDR2 LQKENI. CDR3 size: 13 residues. This CDR3 reads CASSRGFPYEQYF. For the CDR3, the DNA is TGTGCCAGCTCACGGGGATTCCCCTACGAGCAGTACTTC.

This sequence joins TRBV29-1 and TRBJ2-3; tentative D call: TRBD2 (7 bases). Per the germline V gene, CDR1 is SQVTM and CDR2 is ANQGSEA. The CDR3 has 13 residues. Deletions cut 6 bases from V and 3 bases from J, with 13 bases between. The CDR3 DNA sequence: TGCAGCGTGGGGGGGCAGTCGACAGATACGCAGTATTTT. Its translation is CSVGGQSTDTQYF.

This clone was counted only a few times. The CDR3 nucleotides are TGTGCCAGCAGGAAAGGGCTGAACACTGAAGCTTTCTTT. This encodes CASRKGLNTEAFF. The chain links TRBV6-1 to TRBJ1-1; no definite D call. With 6 bases removed from V and 0 bases from J, the gap between germline ends came to 8 bases. CDR3 length: 13 residues. The germline gives CDR1 MNHNS, CDR2 SASEGT.

The J gene is TRBJ1-2, the V gene TRBV2; a possible D gene is TRBD1 (5 bases). Trimming cost V 5 bases and J 6 bases, with 19 bases left between them. Germline loops: CDR1 SNHLY, CDR2 FYNNEI. The CDR3 has 15 residues. This CDR3 reads CASSILLKDTNGYTF. The CDR3 coding sequence is TGTGCCAGCAGTATACTATTAAAGGACACTAATGGCTACACCTTC.

V is TRBV30 and J is TRBJ2-5; weak D call: TRBD2 (5 bases). V gave up 7 bases and J gave up 2 bases, with 20 bases separating them. Germline loops: CDR1 GTSNPN, CDR2 SVGIG (reference sequence). The CDR3 runs to 15 residues. In DNA form, the CDR3 reads TGTGCCTTGACGCTTTTCACGGGGATACAAGAGACCCAGTACTTC. This encodes CALTLFTGIQETQYF.

The chain couples TRBV12-5 to TRBJ2-3; 7 bases match TRBD2. Germline CDR1 LGHNT, CDR2 FRNRAP. CDR3 size: 14 residues. Trimming removed 1 base from V and 6 bases from J; junction bases left unmatched: 4. The CDR3 DNA reads TGTGCTAGTGGTTTGGGGCTGGGGGGGGATACGCAGTATTTT. Amino acid sequence: CASGLGLGGDTQYF.

The CDR3 is CASSTPGQGRLAEKGQYF. The CDR3 DNA reads as TGTGCCAGCAGTACACCGGGACAGGGGAGACTAGCGGAGAAAGGGCAGTACTTC. The chain links TRBV28 to TRBJ2-7, with D perhaps matching TRBD1 (10 bases). Trimming took 5 bases from V and 9 from J, leaving 32 bases between them. The CDR3 covers 18 residues. Germline values: CDR1 MDHEN, CDR2 SYDVKM.

V usage is TRBV5-1 and J usage is TRBJ2-3; D unresolved. The CDR3 consists of 16 residues. Germline V CDR1 and CDR2: SGHRS, YFSETQ. Trimming took off 0 bases at V and 4 bases at J, with 15 bases between the two ends. The CDR3 loop reads CASSLAVLTGADTQYF. Here the CDR3 DNA reads TGCGCCAGCAGCTTGGCCGTCTTGACTGGCGCAGATACGCAGTATTTT.

The V call is TRBV2, the J call TRBJ2-1; 10 positions agree with TRBD2. Germline CDR1 SNHLY, CDR2 FYNNEI. CDR3 size: 15 residues. J was trimmed by 2 bases and V by 6 bases; bases with no gene match: 4. This chain's CDR3 is CASSTGTSAYNEQFF. As DNA, the CDR3 is TGTGCCAGCAGCACCGGGACTAGCGCCTACAATGAGCAGTTCTTC.

The rearrangement joins TRBV19 to TRBJ2-1; D not resolved. The V and J ends lost 6 bases and 8 bases respectively, with 8 bases between them. This CDR3 has 11 residues. CDR1 is LNHDA and CDR2 is SQIVND in the germline V gene (reference sequence). This CDR3 is CASSLRDEQFF. CDR3 nucleotides: TGTGCCAGTAGCCTCCGGGATGAGCAGTTCTTC.

This sequence joins TRBV2 and TRBJ2-1; TRBD2 matches 10 bases. After removal of 4 bases from V and 2 bases from J, the junction contained 11 bases not matched to a gene. Germline CDR1 SNHLY, CDR2 FYNNEI. The CDR3 is 18 amino acids. The CDR3 spells CASSGSPRSGRAYNEQFF. CDR3 nucleotide sequence: TGTGCCAGCAGTGGGTCACCACGGAGCGGGAGGGCCTACAATGAGCAGTTCTTC.

DNA of the CDR3: TGTGCCTGGAGTCCATCGAGGATGGGCCTGCTCAGAGGAAACACCATATATTTT. Its protein product is CAWSPSRMGLLRGNTIYF. The chain uses TRBV30 and TRBJ1-3; D gene unclear. CDR3 length: 18 amino acids. The germline V gene has CDR1 GTSNPN and CDR2 SVGIG (reference sequence). V was shortened by 2 bases and J by 4 bases, with 24 bases between the two germline ends.

This chain uses TRBV18 with TRBJ1-3, with TRBD1 matching over 8 bases. Germline CDR1 reads KGHSH; CDR2 reads LQKENI. CDR3 length equals 15 residues. Trimming removed 8 bases from V and 0 bases from J; junction bases left unmatched: 6. The CDR3 nucleotides read TGTGCCAGCCCGATACAGGGGGGCTCTGGAAACACCATATATTTT. Its protein product is CASPIQGGSGNTIYF.

V and J are TRBV5-1 and TRBJ1-1, with a possible D match to TRBD1 (6 bases). CDR3 size: 15 residues. Germline values: CDR1 SGHRS, CDR2 YFSETQ. Between the trimmed V and J ends, which lost 5 bases and 1 base, there was a span of 15 bases. The chain's CDR3 is CASRFAAGANTEAFF. CDR3 sequence (DNA): TGCGCCAGCAGATTCGCGGCGGGGGCGAACACTGAAGCTTTCTTT.

This chain uses TRBV4-3 with TRBJ2-7, with 9 bases lining up with TRBD2. Germline CDR1 LGHNA, CDR2 YSLEER. The CDR3 has 16 amino acids. The V gene end was trimmed by 3 bases and the J gene end by 2 bases; junction bases not matched to a gene: 8. The DNA of the CDR3 is TGCGCCAGCAGCCACAAACGGACTAGCGAAACCTACGAGCAGTACTTC. Translating gives CASSHKRTSETYEQYF.

Note on this clone: The sample carries other DNA sequences with the same CDR3. V gene TRBV5-4 combines with J gene TRBJ2-7, with 11 bases aligning to TRBD2. The ends lost 0 bases at V and 3 bases at J; junction bases unmatched: 2. CDR3 size: 15 residues. The germline V gene encodes CDR1 SGHNT and CDR2 YYREEE (reference sequence). This CDR3 is CASSLGLAGNYEQYF. CDR3 nucleotide sequence: TGTGCCAGCAGCTTGGGACTAGCGGGGAACTACGAGCAGTACTTC.

This clone showed up just once. V gene TRBV7-9 combines with J gene TRBJ2-3; D is unclear. V was cut by 3 bases and J by 0 bases, with 13 bases left in between. The CDR3 loop spans 16 amino acids. Per the germline V gene, CDR1 is SEHNR and CDR2 is FQNEAQ (reference sequence). The CDR3 spells CASSLWRPSSTDTQYF. The CDR3 nucleotides are TGTGCCAGCAGCTTGTGGAGACCTAGTAGCACAGATACGCAGTATTTT.

This clone appeared a single time. V usage is TRBV4-1 and J usage is TRBJ2-1, with TRBD1 matching 11 bases. Germline CDR1 reads MGHRA; CDR2 reads YSYEKL. The CDR3 runs to 16 residues. After removal of 4 bases from V and 3 bases from J, the junction contained 5 bases not matched to a gene. The CDR3 loop is CASSPGTGGYYNEQFF. DNA for the CDR3: TGCGCCAGCAGCCCGGGGACAGGGGGATACTACAATGAGCAGTTCTTC.

This CDR3 reads CATSRATGSRDEQYF. The DNA of the CDR3 is TGTGCCACCAGCCGCGCAACAGGGTCTCGAGACGAGCAGTACTTC. This sequence joins TRBV15 and TRBJ2-7; D is possibly TRBD1 (6 bases). V shed 5 bases and J shed 5 bases, with 19 bases lying between them. This CDR3 spans 15 amino acids. The V gene's germline CDR1 is LNHNV and CDR2 YYDKDF (reference sequence).

This chain joins TRBV28 and TRBJ2-3, with D tentatively TRBD2 (5 bases). This CDR3 region has 15 residues. V shed 5 bases and J shed 2 bases, with 14 bases lying between them. The V gene's germline CDR1 is MDHEN and CDR2 SYDVKM. The CDR3 DNA is TGTGCCAGCAGTCATCACGGGAAGAACACAGATACGCAGTATTTT. Its protein is CASSHHGKNTDTQYF.